The clone carrying this TCR beta chain was seen a handful of times. From germline, CDR1 is SQVTM and CDR2 ANQGSEA. The CDR3 has 16 residues. V lost 3 bases, J lost 1 base, and 18 bases lay in between. Molecular barcoding with unique molecular identifiers was used for the TCRbeta library. In TCRdb, the PCR reads were re-called with MiXCR into one record per CDR3 protein. The sample has approximately 350,000 distinct CDR3 sequences, under 20% seen once; the top ten hold roughly 40%. The data were obtained in a study of T-cell reconstitution after alpha-beta-depleted transplantation in children. V is TRBV29-1 and J is TRBJ1-1; maybe TRBD1 (5 bases). This sequence was found in a male patient between 2 and 10 years old who had a stem cell transplant for acute lymphoblastic leukemia, so the T cells may come from the graft donor. The sample here was PBMCs, mostly from graft donor cells, taken 360 days after TCRalphabeta/CD19-depleted stem cell transplant. The CDR3 region is CSVDEVWGGKNTEAFF. The CDR3 DNA follows: TGCAGCGTTGACGAGGTCTGGGGGGGGAAGAACACTGAAGCTTTCTTT.